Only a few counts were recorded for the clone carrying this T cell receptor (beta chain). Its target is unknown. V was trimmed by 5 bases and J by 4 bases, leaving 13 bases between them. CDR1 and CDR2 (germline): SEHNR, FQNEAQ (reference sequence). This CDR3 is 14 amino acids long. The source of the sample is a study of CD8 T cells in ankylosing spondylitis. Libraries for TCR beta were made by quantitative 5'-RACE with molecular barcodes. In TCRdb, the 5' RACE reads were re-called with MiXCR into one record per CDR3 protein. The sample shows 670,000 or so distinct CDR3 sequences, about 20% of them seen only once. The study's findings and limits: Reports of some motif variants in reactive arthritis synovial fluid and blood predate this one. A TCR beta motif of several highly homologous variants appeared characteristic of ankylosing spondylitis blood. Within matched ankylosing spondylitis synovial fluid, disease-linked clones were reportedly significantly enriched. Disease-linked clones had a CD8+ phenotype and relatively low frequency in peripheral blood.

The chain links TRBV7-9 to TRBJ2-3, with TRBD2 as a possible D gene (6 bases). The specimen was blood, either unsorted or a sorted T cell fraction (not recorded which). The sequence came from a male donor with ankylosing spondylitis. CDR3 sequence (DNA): TGTGCCAGCAGCCCGGAGGGACTCGCAGATACGCAGTATTTT. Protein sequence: CASSPEGLADTQYF. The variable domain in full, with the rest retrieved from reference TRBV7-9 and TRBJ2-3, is DTGVSQNPRHKITKRGQNVTFRCDPISEHNRLYWYRQTLGQGPEFLTYFQNEAQLEKSRLLSDRFSAERPKGSFSTLEIQRTEQGDSAMYLCASSPEGLADTQYFGPGTRLTVL.